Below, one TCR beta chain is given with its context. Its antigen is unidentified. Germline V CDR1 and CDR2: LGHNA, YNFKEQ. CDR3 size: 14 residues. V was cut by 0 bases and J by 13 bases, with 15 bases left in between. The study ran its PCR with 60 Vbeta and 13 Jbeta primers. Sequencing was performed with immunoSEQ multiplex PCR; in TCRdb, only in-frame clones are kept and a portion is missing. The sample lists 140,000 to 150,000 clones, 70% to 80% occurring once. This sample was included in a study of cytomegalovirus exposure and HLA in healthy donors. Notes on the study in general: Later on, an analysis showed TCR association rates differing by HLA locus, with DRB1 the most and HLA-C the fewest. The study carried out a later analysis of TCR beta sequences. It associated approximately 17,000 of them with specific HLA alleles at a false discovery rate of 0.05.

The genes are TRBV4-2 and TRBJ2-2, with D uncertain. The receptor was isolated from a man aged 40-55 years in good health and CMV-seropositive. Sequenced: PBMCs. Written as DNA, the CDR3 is TGTGCCAGCAGCCAAGATCAGTCGGTCCCGGGGCTGTTTTTT. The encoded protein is CASSQDQSVPGLFF.